The 20 T cell receptor beta chains listed next were all sequenced from one sample in a study of cytomegalovirus exposure and HLA in healthy donors. Vbeta (60) and Jbeta (13) primers were used in the PCR. Method: immunoSEQ multiplex PCR; TCRdb's copy keeps in-frame clones and lacks some. The sample has some 90,000 clones, around 79% seen once. Sequenced: PBMCs. Every receptor here comes from a female donor in good health and CMV-seronegative.

This clone was seen only once. The V gene is TRBV19, the J gene TRBJ1-4; D may be TRBD1 (6 bases). V was shortened by 5 bases and J by 4 bases, with 11 bases between the two germline ends. The CDR3 runs to 14 residues. CDR1 and CDR2 from the germline V gene are LNHDA and SQIVND (reference sequence). Here the CDR3 reads CASSSTGDNEKLFF. CDR3 bases: TGTGCCAGTAGTTCGACAGGCGATAATGAAAAACTGTTTTTT.

This clone was seen only a few times. The gene calls are TRBV7-8 and TRBJ2-3, with 14 bases identical to TRBD2. V lost 5 bases, J lost 4 bases, and 8 bases stayed unmatched. CDR1 and CDR2 (germline): SGHVS, FQNEAQ. The CDR3 length is 17 residues. CDR3 protein: CASSHRLAGGPPDTQYF. The CDR3 DNA follows: TGTGCCAGCAGCCACCGACTAGCGGGAGGGCCCCCAGATACGCAGTATTTT.

The chain recombines TRBV10-1 with TRBJ2-5, with 11 bases aligning to TRBD2. The CDR3 runs 18 residues. Per germline, CDR1 WNHNN and CDR2 SYGVQD (reference sequence). Trimming cost V 2 bases and J 7 bases; bases outside gene matches: 15. CDR3 protein: CASSEDLAGGRRRGTQYF. The CDR3 nucleotides are TGCGCCAGCAGTGAGGATCTAGCGGGAGGCCGCCGCCGAGGGACCCAGTACTTC.

The chain joins TRBV5-1 to TRBJ1-4, with 7 bases that match TRBD1. This CDR3 region has 14 residues. With 2 bases clipped from V and 4 bases from J, the junction kept 2 bases outside the gene matches. Germline assignment: CDR1 SGHRS and CDR2 YFSETQ. The CDR3 nucleotides are TGCGCCAGCAGCTTACGGGACAGTAATGAAAAACTGTTTTTT. This translates into CASSLRDSNEKLFF.

The V and J genes are TRBV4-2 and TRBJ1-3, with D possibly TRBD1 on 5 matching bases. The CDR3 is made up of 16 amino acids. Germline CDR1 is LGHNA and CDR2 is YNFKEQ. Trimming took 3 bases from V and 0 from J, leaving 12 bases between them. CDR3 DNA: TGTGCCAGCAGCCAGGAGACAGCATACTCTGGAAACACCATATATTTT. This translates into CASSQETAYSGNTIYF.

The genes are TRBV29-1 and TRBJ2-2, with 16 bases that match TRBD2. The ends lost 5 bases at V and 6 bases at J; junction bases unmatched: 6. Germline V gene data show CDR1 as SQVTM and CDR2 as ANQGSEA. The CDR3 is 16 residues long. CDR3 protein: CSVTLGTSGRAGELFF. Written as DNA, the CDR3 is TGCAGCGTTACCCTAGGGACTAGCGGGAGGGCCGGGGAGCTGTTTTTT.

The CDR3 loop is CASSQEGRGYEQYF. The CDR3 DNA reads TGTGCCAGCAGCCAAGAAGGCAGGGGGTACGAGCAGTACTTC. The chain links TRBV14 to TRBJ2-7; 7 bases align to TRBD1. The ends lost 0 bases at V and 4 bases at J; junction bases unmatched: 3. The length of the CDR3 is 14 residues. Germline V lookup: CDR1 SGHDN, CDR2 FVKESK.

J is TRBJ2-7 and V is TRBV2; TRBD2 is a possible D gene (6 bases). This CDR3 is built from 14 residues. Germline V CDR1 and CDR2: SNHLY, FYNNEI. V lost 1 base to trimming and J lost 2 bases, with 9 bases between them. CDR3 nucleotide sequence: TGTGCCAGCAGTGAAGACGGGGGAACCTACGAGCAGTACTTC. Translating it yields CASSEDGGTYEQYF.

The chain has TRBV6-5 and TRBJ2-2, with TRBD1 matching 7 bases. V lost 7 bases to trimming and J lost 3 bases; unmatched junction nucleotides: 2. The germline gives CDR1 MNHEY, CDR2 SVGAGI. The CDR3 is made up of 13 amino acids. CDR3 sequence reads: CASKGADTGELFF. Here the CDR3 DNA reads TGTGCCAGCAAGGGGGCGGACACCGGGGAGCTGTTTTTT.

For the CDR3, the DNA is TGTGCCAGCAGTTCCTCCGGGACTAGCGGGACGACCGGGGAGCTGTTTTTT. Translation gives CASSSSGTSGTTGELFF. The chain is built from TRBV27 and TRBJ2-2; 13 bases map to TRBD2. The CDR3 has 17 amino acids. Germline-derived CDR1 and CDR2 are MNHEY and SMNVEV (reference sequence). V gave up 4 bases and J gave up 5 bases; unmatched junction bases: 7.

V usage is TRBV4-2 and J usage is TRBJ2-1; D is ambiguous. Trimming removed 0 bases from V and 3 bases from J, with 3 bases in between. The length of the CDR3 is 13 residues. CDR1 and CDR2 from the germline V gene are LGHNA and YNFKEQ. The DNA for the CDR3 is TGTGCCAGCAGCCAAGATTACTACAATGAGCAGTTCTTC. This sequence encodes CASSQDYYNEQFF.

The V gene is TRBV5-6, the J gene TRBJ2-7, with 10 bases identical to TRBD2. V trimming: 2 bases; J trimming: 2 bases; junction bases outside the gene matches: 4. CDR3 size: 15 residues. The germline gives CDR1 SGHDT, CDR2 YYEEEE. DNA for the CDR3: TGTGCCAGCAGCTTAATGAGCGGGAGGGCCTACGAGCAGTACTTC. Residues: CASSLMSGRAYEQYF.

The chain is built from TRBV9 and TRBJ2-3; D possibly corresponds to TRBD1 (6 bases). The CDR3 is 15 residues long. Germline V lookup: CDR1 SGDLS, CDR2 YYNGEE. Trimming pared 0 bases from V and 5 bases from J, leaving 13 bases between. CDR3 in DNA: TGTGCCAGCAGCGTAGTGGGTCAGGGGAGAGATACGCAGTATTTT. It encodes CASSVVGQGRDTQYF.

The rearrangement links TRBV7-3 to TRBJ2-5, with TRBD2 matching over 14 bases. The CDR3 spans 17 residues. Germline CDR1 reads SGHTA; CDR2 reads FQGTGA. V lost 2 bases and J lost 5; bases outside the gene matches: 7. CDR3 sequence (DNA): TGTGCCAGCAGCTTATCGGGACTAGCGGGGGCGGGGGAGACCCAGTACTTC. Protein product: CASSLSGLAGAGETQYF.

The genes are TRBV27 and TRBJ1-1; 7 bases map to TRBD1. Unmatched junction bases numbered 9, after V lost 4 bases and J lost 7 bases. The germline V gene has CDR1 MNHEY and CDR2 SMNVEV (reference sequence). The CDR3 runs 14 residues. The CDR3 reads CASSSQDRAREAFF. The CDR3 region has the DNA TGTGCCAGCAGTTCCCAAGACAGGGCGCGTGAAGCTTTCTTT.

CDR3 region: CASSLVLTRANQPQHF. The CDR3 region has the DNA TGTGCCAGCAGTCTAGTACTTACCAGGGCAAATCAGCCCCAGCATTTT. The rearrangement joins TRBV28 to TRBJ1-5; tentative D call: TRBD1 (5 bases). There are 16 residues in the CDR3. Trimming removed 5 bases at V and 4 bases at J, with 18 bases between. CDR1 is MDHEN and CDR2 is SYDVKM in the germline V gene.

The chain combines TRBV29-1 with TRBJ2-7; 12 nucleotides match TRBD2. The CDR3 is made up of 17 amino acids. V trimming: 4 bases; J trimming: 0 bases; junction bases outside the gene matches: 10. In germline, CDR1 is SQVTM, CDR2 ANQGSEA. The DNA of the CDR3 is TGCAGCGTTGTTAGAAGTCTAGCGGGAGGGTCCTCCTACGAGCAGTACTTC. This sequence encodes CSVVRSLAGGSSYEQYF.

The V and J genes are TRBV7-2 and TRBJ1-5; tentatively, D is TRBD1 (5 bases). Trimming stripped 5 bases from V and 2 bases from J, with 10 bases between. The CDR3 loop spans 14 amino acids. Per germline, CDR1 SGHTA and CDR2 FQGNSA. In DNA, the CDR3 is TGTGCCAGCAGCCGCGGGGGAGGCAATCAGCCCCAGCATTTT. Amino acids: CASSRGGGNQPQHF.

The rearrangement uses TRBV6-5 and TRBJ2-1, with D maybe TRBD1 (5 bases). The germline CDR1 and CDR2 sequences are MNHEY and SVGAGI. V gave up 6 bases and J gave up 6 bases, with 15 bases separating them. The CDR3 covers 14 residues. CDR3 in amino acids: CASSPQVGRNEQFF. The CDR3 DNA is TGTGCCAGCAGCCCCCAGGTGGGGCGCAATGAGCAGTTCTTC.

This clone was detected only a few times. This rearrangement joins TRBV19 to TRBJ1-1; tentative D call: TRBD1 (6 bases). Trimming took 3 bases from V and 3 from J, leaving 14 bases between them. This CDR3 has 15 amino acids. CDR1 and CDR2 from the germline V gene are LNHDA and SQIVND (reference sequence). This CDR3 is CASSISAGGHTEAFF. For the CDR3, the DNA is TGTGCCAGTAGTATCTCCGCCGGGGGGCACACTGAAGCTTTCTTT.